This T cell receptor beta chain was retrieved from a study of beta chain features in type 1 diabetes. This clone has only a few counts. What it binds is unknown. Study-wide points: All four CD4+ subsets of Type 1 diabetes patients contained TCRB CDR3s that were moderately but significantly shorter. Healthy donors had naive, central memory and Treg TCRB repertoires that appeared less similar than those seen among patients.

V was clipped by 5 bases and J by 7 bases; unmatched bases: 10. Germline loops: CDR1 SGDLS, CDR2 YYNGEE. This CDR3 is 15 amino acids long. CD45RO/CCR7/CD25/CD127/CD95/CD27 staining was used to isolate CD4+ naive, central memory, regulatory and stem cell-like memory cells by sorting. Sequenced material consisted of expressed TCRB transcripts (all of the isolated RNA was reverse transcribed). Naive, central memory and regulatory T cell samples yielded a few million reads on average. Profiling relied on immunoSEQ multiplex PCR, and the TCRdb table lists in-frame clones only, not all of them. This sample carries roughly 260,000 clones, 11% of them seen once, and the ten largest clones take approximately 0.017%.

The specimen was naive CD4+ T cells from blood. The chain recombines TRBV9 with TRBJ2-2, with 8 bases fitting TRBD1. This clonotype was sampled from a young man with type 1 diabetes. The CDR3 loop is CASSLAGGHSGELFF. The CDR3 DNA reads as TGTGCCAGCAGTCTTGCAGGGGGCCATAGCGGGGAGCTGTTTTTT.